Below are 6 T cell receptor beta chains sequenced from a single sample in a study of blood T cell repertoires in COVID-19. The protocol was immunoSEQ multiplex PCR, while the TCRdb copy is restricted to in-frame clones and leaves out a portion. The sample shows 150,000 or so clones, 70% to 90% of them seen only once. Sample: peripheral blood. All receptors come from a man aged 40-49 years who had recovered from COVID-19.

The chain is built from TRBV30 and TRBJ2-6, with 7 bases identical to TRBD1. The V and J ends lost 5 bases and 9 bases, in that order; junction bases with no gene match: 10. From germline, CDR1 is GTSNPN and CDR2 SVGIG (reference sequence). The CDR3 extends over 14 amino acids. CDR3 bases: TGTGCCTGGGGAACCGGGACAGCTTACAACGTCCTGACTTTC. Its protein is CAWGTGTAYNVLTF.

The rearrangement links TRBV6-6 to TRBJ2-2, with D perhaps TRBD2 (5 bases). V dropped 0 bases and J dropped 4 bases, with 9 bases sitting between them. The CDR3 consists of 15 residues. CDR1 is MNHNY and CDR2 is SVGAGI in the germline V gene (reference sequence). CDR3 region: CASSYSIRGTGELFF. For the CDR3, the DNA is TGTGCCAGCAGTTACTCGATCCGGGGCACCGGGGAGCTGTTTTTT.

Written as DNA, the CDR3 is TGTGCCACCGGGACAGGCGTAGGACAGCCCCAGCATTTT. Translation: CATGTGVGQPQHF. The chain joins TRBV28 to TRBJ1-5; 8 bases are shared with TRBD1. This CDR3 contains 13 residues. Germline V gene sequence: CDR1 MDHEN, CDR2 SYDVKM. Trimming removed 10 bases from V and 7 bases from J; junction bases left unmatched: 9.

The V gene is TRBV5-8, the J gene TRBJ1-1; 8 positions agree with TRBD1. CDR3 size: 18 residues. CDR1 and CDR2 (germline): SGHTS, YDEGEE. With 0 bases clipped from V and 5 bases from J, the junction kept 15 bases outside the gene matches. The CDR3 DNA follows: TGTGCCAGCAGCTTGGCCTTCGGGGAAGCAGGGGGCTTGACTGAAGCTTTCTTT. It yields the protein CASSLAFGEAGGLTEAFF.

CDR3 protein: CASSISSGQGKGYTF. The CDR3 DNA follows: TGTGCCAGTAGTATTTCTTCCGGACAGGGGAAAGGCTACACCTTC. The chain joins TRBV19 to TRBJ1-2, with TRBD1 matching over 9 bases. After removal of 3 bases from V and 8 bases from J, the junction contained 10 bases not matched to a gene. CDR1 is LNHDA, CDR2 SQIVND, per germline (reference sequence). The CDR3 is made up of 15 amino acids. The full variable domain, completed using reference TRBV19 and TRBJ1-2, is DGGITQSPKYLFRKEGQNVTLSCEQNLNHDAMYWYRQDPGQGLRLIYYSQIVNDFQKGDIAEGYSVSREKKESFPLTVTSAQKNPTAFYLCASSISSGQGKGYTFGSGTRLTVV.

V is TRBV5-1 and J is TRBJ1-2; D is unclear. In germline, CDR1 is SGHRS, CDR2 YFSETQ. This CDR3 spans 15 amino acids. V was clipped by 0 bases and J by 4 bases, with 13 bases between them. The CDR3 spells CASSLGRFVSYGYTF. In nucleotides, the CDR3 is TGCGCCAGCAGCTTGGGTAGATTTGTCTCCTATGGCTACACCTTC.